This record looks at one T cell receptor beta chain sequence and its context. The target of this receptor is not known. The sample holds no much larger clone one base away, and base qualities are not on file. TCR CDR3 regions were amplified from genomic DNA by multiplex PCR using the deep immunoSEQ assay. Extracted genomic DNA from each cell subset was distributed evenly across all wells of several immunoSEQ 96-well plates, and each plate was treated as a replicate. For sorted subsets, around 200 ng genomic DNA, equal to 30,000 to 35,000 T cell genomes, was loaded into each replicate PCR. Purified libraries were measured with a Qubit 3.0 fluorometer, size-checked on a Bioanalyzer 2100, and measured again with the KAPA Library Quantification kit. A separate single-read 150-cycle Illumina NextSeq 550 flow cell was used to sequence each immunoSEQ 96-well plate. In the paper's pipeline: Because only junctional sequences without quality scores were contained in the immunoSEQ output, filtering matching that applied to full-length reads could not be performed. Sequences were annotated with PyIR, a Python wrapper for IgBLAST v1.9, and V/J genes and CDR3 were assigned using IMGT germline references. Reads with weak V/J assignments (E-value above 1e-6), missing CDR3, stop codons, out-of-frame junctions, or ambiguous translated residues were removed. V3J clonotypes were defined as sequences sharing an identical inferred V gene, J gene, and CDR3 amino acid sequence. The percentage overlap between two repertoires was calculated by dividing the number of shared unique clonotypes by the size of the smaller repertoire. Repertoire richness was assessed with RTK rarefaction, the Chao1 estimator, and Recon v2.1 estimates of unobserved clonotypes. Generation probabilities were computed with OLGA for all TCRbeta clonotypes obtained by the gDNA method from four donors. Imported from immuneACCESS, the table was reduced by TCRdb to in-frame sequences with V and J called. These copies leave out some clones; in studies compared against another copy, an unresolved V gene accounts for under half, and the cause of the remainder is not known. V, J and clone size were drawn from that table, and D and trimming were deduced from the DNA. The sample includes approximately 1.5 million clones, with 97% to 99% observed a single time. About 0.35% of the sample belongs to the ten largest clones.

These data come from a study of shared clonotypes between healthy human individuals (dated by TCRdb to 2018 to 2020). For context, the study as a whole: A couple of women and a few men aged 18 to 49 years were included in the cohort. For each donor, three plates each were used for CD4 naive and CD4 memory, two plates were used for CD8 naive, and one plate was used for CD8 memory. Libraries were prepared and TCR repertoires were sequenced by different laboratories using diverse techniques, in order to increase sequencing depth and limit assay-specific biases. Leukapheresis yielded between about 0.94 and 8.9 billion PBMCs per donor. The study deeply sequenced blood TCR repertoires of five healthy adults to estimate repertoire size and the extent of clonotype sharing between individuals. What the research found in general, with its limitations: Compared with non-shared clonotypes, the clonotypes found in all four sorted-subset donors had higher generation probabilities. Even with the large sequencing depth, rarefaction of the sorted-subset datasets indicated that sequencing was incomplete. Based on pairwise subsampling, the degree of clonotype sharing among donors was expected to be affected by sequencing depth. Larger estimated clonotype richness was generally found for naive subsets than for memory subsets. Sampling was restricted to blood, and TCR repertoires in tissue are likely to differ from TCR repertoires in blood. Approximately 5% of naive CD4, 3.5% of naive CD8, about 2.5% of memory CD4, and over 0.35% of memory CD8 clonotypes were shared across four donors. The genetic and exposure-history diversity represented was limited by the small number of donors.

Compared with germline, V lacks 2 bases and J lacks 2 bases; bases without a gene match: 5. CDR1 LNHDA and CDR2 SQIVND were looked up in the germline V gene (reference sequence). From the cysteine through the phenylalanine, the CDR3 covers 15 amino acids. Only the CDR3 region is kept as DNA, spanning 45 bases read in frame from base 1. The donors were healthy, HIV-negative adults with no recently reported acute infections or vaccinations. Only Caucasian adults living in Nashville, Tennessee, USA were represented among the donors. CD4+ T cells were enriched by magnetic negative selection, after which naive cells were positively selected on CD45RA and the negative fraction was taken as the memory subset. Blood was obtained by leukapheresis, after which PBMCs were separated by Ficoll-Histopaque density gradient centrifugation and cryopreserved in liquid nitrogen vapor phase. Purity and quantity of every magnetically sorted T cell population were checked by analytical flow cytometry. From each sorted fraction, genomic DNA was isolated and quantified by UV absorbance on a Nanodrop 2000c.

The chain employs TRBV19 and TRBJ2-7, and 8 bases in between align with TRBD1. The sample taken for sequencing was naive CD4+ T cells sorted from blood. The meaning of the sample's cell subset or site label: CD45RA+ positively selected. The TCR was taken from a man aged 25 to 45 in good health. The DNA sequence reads TGTGCCAGTAGTATACGGAACAGGGGGGCCTACGAGCAGTACTTC. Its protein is CASSIRNRGAYEQYF.